This entry is about one T cell receptor beta chain. Its antigen is still unknown. Base quality data are lacking; no much larger clone is found one base away. The sample is drawn from a study of blood T cell repertoires in COVID-19 (dated by TCRdb to 2020 to 2022). The study in broad terms: Collaborator samples came from the United States, Italy and Spain and covered acute and convalescent phases of COVID-19. The material from the prospective study consisted of cDNA or gDNA derived from T cells, B-cell-depleted T cells, or PBMCs. The dataset comprised deeply sampled blood TCRbeta repertoires from subjects exposed to, actively infected with, or recovered from COVID-19. The repertoires were released in a freely available public database intended as a resource for research on the immune response to SARS-CoV-2. The samples were drawn from two sources: the first 160 participants of the ongoing ImmuneRACE study, and 1,000 to 1,500 subjects contributed by 6 global collaborators. A de-identified subject ID, COVID-19 status, age in years and sex were almost always included in the sample metadata. Where HLA class I and class II types were available, the types were taken from metadata supplied by the sample provider, not from assay-based typing. What the study reported, not specific to this receptor: The amount of clinical and demographic metadata varied by source and participant and was provided uncurated.

Taken from the germline V gene (reference sequence), the CDR1 and CDR2 loops are LGHDT and YNNKEL. Counted from cysteine to phenylalanine, this CDR3 has 12 amino acids. Of the read, only the CDR3 DNA is kept; its 36 bases are in frame from base 1. Trimming costs V 6 bases and J 5 bases, and their ends lie 10 bases apart. TCRbeta CDR3 regions were amplified from genomic DNA using the immunoSEQ Assay, a bias-controlled multiplex PCR. Under the source paper's analysis protocol: The number of nucleated cells in each sample was estimated by amplification of reference gene primers within the assay. To quantify the absolute abundance of each unique TCRbeta CDR3 rearrangement, sequence reads were collapsed and filtered. For each sample, productive Simpson clonality was calculated as the square root of Simpson's diversity index across productive rearrangements. TCRdb took this table from immuneACCESS and kept in-frame rearrangements with V and J called. Such tables lack part of the clones; where checked against another copy, unresolved V genes explain under half of the gap, and the rest is unexplained. That table supplies the V and J calls and clone size; D and trimming were determined from the DNA. A total of around 100,000 clones appear in this sample, approximately 90% of them only once. Clones ranked in the top ten supply more than 15% of the sample.

Each collaborating institution followed its own protocols to collect whole blood in K2EDTA tubes. Collaborator samples were shipped for TCRbeta analysis as frozen whole blood, isolated PBMCs, or DNA extracted from either sample type. This sequence uses TRBV3-1 (or the pseudogene TRBV3-2) and TRBJ1-1; the D gene is not confidently resolved. The sequenced material came from peripheral blood. This sequence originates from a woman aged 80 or older in a cohort sampled during active COVID-19. The DNA reads TGTGCCAGCAGTCAACCGGGGACTGAAGCTTTCTTT. It specifies CASSQPGTEAFF.